This record covers a single TCR beta chain. Its antigen is unknown. The sample comes from a study of CXCR3-negative and CXCR3-positive naive CD8 T cells. Findings and caveats of the study: Both naive subsets showed comparably high diversity, and memory CD8+ cells showed much lower diversity.

Naivety in CD8+ T cells corresponded to a CD45RO-CCR7+CD27+CD95- phenotype. Libraries of TRB cDNA were made by 5' RACE and carried UMIs. TCRdb re-called the 5' RACE reads, yielding one record per CDR3 amino acid sequence without DNA. The listing contains more than 65,000 distinct CDR3 sequences. The CDR3 totals 14 residues. Germline CDR1 and CDR2: LNHDA and SQIVND (reference sequence). The V gene is TRBV19, the J gene TRBJ2-1; the D call from TCRdb, TRBD2, cannot be confirmed without DNA. This TCR was sampled from a human donor in good health. Some clones in this sample may be carry-over from other donors' samples. The sequencing sample was made of naive CXCR3- CD8+ T cells from blood. The subset: CD45RO-CCR7+CD27+CD95- naive CD8+ T cells lacking CXCR3 (TNR3-). CDR3 loop: CASSPSVIYNEQFF.